What follows is one T cell receptor beta chain and its context. Its antigen is unknown. V lost 3 bases, J lost 4 bases, and 12 bases lay in between. Germline V gives CDR1 LNHNV, CDR2 YYDKDF (reference sequence). The length of the CDR3 is 15 residues. This specimen comes from a study of hypomethylating agent response in myelodysplastic syndrome. Study details: The myelodysplastic syndrome patients comprised 8 or 9 men and a couple of women. A diploid cytogenetic profile was most common; mean age about 70 +/- 6 years. Regarding the study as a whole: Richness, rarefaction diversity and clonality did not change significantly after hypomethylating treatment.

Measured with immunoSEQ multiplex PCR; TCRdb has only the in-frame clones, and not every one. This sample has approximately 6,000 clones, with around 87% found just once. The sample here was bone marrow, taken before or after starting hypomethylating agent treatment for myelodysplastic syndrome (not recorded which). The sequence was collected from a human donor with myelodysplastic syndrome. This chain links TRBV15 with TRBJ1-4; tentatively, D is TRBD1 (5 bases). The CDR3 sequence: CATSSEGTDNEKLFF. The CDR3 region has the DNA TGTGCCACCAGCAGCGAGGGGACTGATAATGAAAAACTGTTTTTT.